This is a list of T cell receptor beta chains from one sample in a study of CD8 T cells in Susac syndrome. TCRdb fed the immunoSEQ multiplex PCR reads into MiXCR, producing one record per CDR3 protein. The data show about 210,000 distinct CDR3 sequences, with approximately 94% seen just once and under 0.2% held by the top ten. Sequencing was performed on CD4+ T cells from PBMCs. The source of these receptors is a human donor with Susac syndrome. Both conserved end residues are part of each CDR3. Each record gives: clone size, J gene, V gene, D gene, CDR3 DNA, CDR3 protein. A D gene is named only where the DNA matches it firmly. Expanded clones are given a class, and other clones once, few, many or no size at all.

clone_size: .
j_call: TRBJ1-5
v_call: TRBV7-8
d_call: TRBD1
cdr3_nt: TGTGCCAGCAGCCTCCGGGACAGGGAAAGTCAGCCCCAGCATTTT
cdr3_aa: CASSLRDRESQPQHF

clone_size: .
j_call: TRBJ2-7
v_call: TRBV27
d_call: .
cdr3_nt: TGTGCCAGCACGGCGAGAGACTACGAGCAGTACTTC
cdr3_aa: CASTARDYEQYF

clone_size: .
j_call: TRBJ2-6
v_call: TRBV9
d_call: TRBD1
cdr3_nt: TGTGCCAGCAGCGTAGACCCCGCAGGGGGTAGAGGAGCTGGGGCCAACGTCCTGACTTTC
cdr3_aa: CASSVDPAGGRGAGANVLTF

clone_size: .
j_call: TRBJ2-1
v_call: TRBV24-1
d_call: .
cdr3_nt: TGTGCCACACGGGCCCGGCCGAGCAATGAGCAGTTCTTC
cdr3_aa: CATRARPSNEQFF

clone_size: .
j_call: TRBJ2-5
v_call: TRBV20-1
d_call: TRBD2
cdr3_nt: TGCAGTGCTGGGGGACTAGCGGGGGGTCGGGAGACCCAGTACTTC
cdr3_aa: CSAGGLAGGRETQYF

clone_size: .
j_call: TRBJ2-1
v_call: TRBV11-3
d_call: TRBD2
cdr3_nt: TGTGCCAGCAGCTTAGATATAGCGGGGCCAGGCGAGCAGTTCTTC
cdr3_aa: CASSLDIAGPGEQFF

clone_size: .
j_call: TRBJ2-5
v_call: TRBV19
d_call: .
cdr3_nt: TGTGCCAGTACCCCCCGTCCGGGGCAAGAGACCCAGTACTTC
cdr3_aa: CASTPRPGQETQYF

clone_size: .
j_call: TRBJ1-2
v_call: TRBV27
d_call: TRBD1
cdr3_nt: TGTGCCAGCAGTACCACAGGGGCTGGGGATGGCTACACCTTC
cdr3_aa: CASSTTGAGDGYTF

clone_size: .
j_call: TRBJ1-2
v_call: TRBV18
d_call: .
cdr3_nt: TGTGCCAGCTCACCGGAGGAATATGGCTACACCTTC
cdr3_aa: CASSPEEYGYTF

clone_size: .
j_call: TRBJ1-6
v_call: TRBV30
d_call: TRBD1
cdr3_nt: TGTGCCTGTCACAGGGGTAATAATTCACCCCTCCACTTT
cdr3_aa: CACHRGNNSPLHF

clone_size: .
j_call: TRBJ1-1
v_call: TRBV7-7
d_call: .
cdr3_nt: TGTGCTAGCAGCGCGAACAAGAACACTGAAGCTTTCTTT
cdr3_aa: CASSANKNTEAFF

clone_size: .
j_call: TRBJ1-2
v_call: TRBV12-3/TRBV12-4
d_call: TRBD1
cdr3_nt: TGTGCCAGCAGTTACAGGGGCGAGAACTATGGCTACACCTTC
cdr3_aa: CASSYRGENYGYTF

clone_size: .
j_call: TRBJ2-1
v_call: TRBV30
d_call: TRBD1
cdr3_nt: TGTGCCTGGAGGGAGTGGGACAGGGCTTTGGGTGAGCAGTTCTTC
cdr3_aa: CAWREWDRALGEQFF

clone_size: .
j_call: TRBJ1-2
v_call: TRBV18
d_call: .
cdr3_nt: TGTGCCAGCTCACCAATAGGCACAGGGTCGGGTGGCTACACCTTC
cdr3_aa: CASSPIGTGSGGYTF

clone_size: few
j_call: TRBJ2-7
v_call: TRBV15
d_call: TRBD1
cdr3_nt: TGTGCCACCAGCAGAGAGACAGGGAACGAGCAGTACTTC
cdr3_aa: CATSRETGNEQYF

clone_size: .
j_call: TRBJ2-7
v_call: TRBV2
d_call: TRBD1
cdr3_nt: TGTGCCAGCCGATTACCCTTAGGGACAGGGGTCCACGAGCAGTACTTC
cdr3_aa: CASRLPLGTGVHEQYF

clone_size: .
j_call: TRBJ1-1
v_call: TRBV30
d_call: .
cdr3_nt: TGTGCCTGGGGACAACAGCTCACTGAAGCTTTCTTT
cdr3_aa: CAWGQQLTEAFF

clone_size: .
j_call: TRBJ2-7
v_call: TRBV2
d_call: .
cdr3_nt: TGTGCCAGTGGGGCTTACGAGCAGTACTTC
cdr3_aa: CASGAYEQYF

clone_size: .
j_call: TRBJ1-2
v_call: TRBV20-1
d_call: .
cdr3_nt: TGCAGTGCCAAACAGGGCTCCAACTATGGCTACACCTTC
cdr3_aa: CSAKQGSNYGYTF

clone_size: .
j_call: TRBJ1-4
v_call: TRBV30
d_call: TRBD1
cdr3_nt: TGTGCCTGGAGCATAGACAGGGCCCGAGGTGAAAAACTGTTTTTT
cdr3_aa: CAWSIDRARGEKLFF

clone_size: .
j_call: TRBJ1-1
v_call: TRBV6-5
d_call: .
cdr3_nt: TGTGCCAGCAGTTCTGACAGGCTGAACACTGAAGCTTTCTTT
cdr3_aa: CASSSDRLNTEAFF

clone_size: .
j_call: TRBJ2-3
v_call: TRBV29-1
d_call: TRBD2
cdr3_nt: TGCAGCGTTACCCCGGGACTAGCGGAACTGGGGCAGTATTTT
cdr3_aa: CSVTPGLAELGQYF

clone_size: .
j_call: TRBJ1-3
v_call: TRBV30
d_call: TRBD1
cdr3_nt: TGTGCCTGGAATATCGGGCCCAGGGGGACCTCTGGAAACACCATATATTTT
cdr3_aa: CAWNIGPRGTSGNTIYF

clone_size: .
j_call: TRBJ2-7
v_call: TRBV9
d_call: .
cdr3_nt: TGTGCCAGCAGCCCCCTGGGGAGATCCTACGAGCAGTACTTC
cdr3_aa: CASSPLGRSYEQYF

clone_size: .
j_call: TRBJ2-1
v_call: TRBV29-1
d_call: TRBD2
cdr3_nt: TGCAGCGTTGGGGCTAGCGGTAACAATGAGCAGTTCTTC
cdr3_aa: CSVGASGNNEQFF

clone_size: .
j_call: TRBJ2-7
v_call: TRBV12-3/TRBV12-4
d_call: .
cdr3_nt: TGTGCCAGCAGTTTCAAGGGGTTACACGAGCAGTACTTC
cdr3_aa: CASSFKGLHEQYF

clone_size: .
j_call: TRBJ2-1
v_call: TRBV20-1
d_call: TRBD2
cdr3_nt: TGCAGTGCTCCAAAGCGGGGGGGCCTAAATGAGCAGTTCTTC
cdr3_aa: CSAPKRGGLNEQFF

clone_size: .
j_call: TRBJ2-7
v_call: TRBV27
d_call: .
cdr3_nt: TGTGCCAGCAGTTCGTCCCCGGGGGGCCAGGTCGGCGAGCAGTACTTC
cdr3_aa: CASSSSPGGQVGEQYF

clone_size: .
j_call: TRBJ1-1
v_call: TRBV6-2/TRBV6-3
d_call: .
cdr3_nt: TGTGCCAGCAGTTACTGGCGTCCGGGGACTGAAGCTTTCTTT
cdr3_aa: CASSYWRPGTEAFF

clone_size: once
j_call: TRBJ2-2
v_call: TRBV7-2
d_call: .
cdr3_nt: TGTGCCAGCAGCTTAGCGCTCGGGGTCGGGGAGCTGTTTTTT
cdr3_aa: CASSLALGVGELFF

clone_size: once
j_call: TRBJ2-4
v_call: TRBV18
d_call: TRBD1
cdr3_nt: TGTGCCAGCTCACCGACAGGGACGGCCAAAAACATTCAGTACTTC
cdr3_aa: CASSPTGTAKNIQYF

clone_size: .
j_call: TRBJ1-6
v_call: TRBV7-9
d_call: .
cdr3_nt: TGTGCCAGCAGCTTAGCACAGCAGCTAAATTCACCCCTCCACTTT
cdr3_aa: CASSLAQQLNSPLHF

clone_size: few
j_call: TRBJ1-2
v_call: TRBV7-3
d_call: TRBD1
cdr3_nt: TGTGCCAGCAGCGCCTTTGGACAGGGGGCGAACTATGGCTACACCTTC
cdr3_aa: CASSAFGQGANYGYTF

clone_size: .
j_call: TRBJ1-5
v_call: TRBV15
d_call: TRBD1
cdr3_nt: TGTGCCACCAGCAAATCCAGTAACAGGGGGAATCAGCCCCAGCATTTT
cdr3_aa: CATSKSSNRGNQPQHF

clone_size: .
j_call: TRBJ2-3
v_call: TRBV4-3
d_call: TRBD1
cdr3_nt: TGCGCCAGCAGCCAAGAATATGGGGACAGGGGGCTATCAGATACGCAGTATTTT
cdr3_aa: CASSQEYGDRGLSDTQYF

clone_size: once
j_call: TRBJ1-4
v_call: TRBV12-3/TRBV12-4
d_call: .
cdr3_nt: TGTGCCAGCAGTTTAGCCGTCGGACACGAGGAAAAACTGTTTTTT
cdr3_aa: CASSLAVGHEEKLFF

clone_size: .
j_call: TRBJ1-6
v_call: TRBV6-5
d_call: .
cdr3_nt: TGTGCCAGCAGTTACCACACACAGGGTTCACCCCTCCACTTT
cdr3_aa: CASSYHTQGSPLHF

clone_size: .
j_call: TRBJ1-4
v_call: TRBV7-2
d_call: TRBD1
cdr3_nt: TGTGCCAGCAGCTTAGGGGACAGGCTAAATGAAAAACTGTTTTTT
cdr3_aa: CASSLGDRLNEKLFF

clone_size: .
j_call: TRBJ1-1
v_call: TRBV30
d_call: .
cdr3_nt: TGTGCCTGGAGGCCGACGGTTGAAGCTTTCTTT
cdr3_aa: CAWRPTVEAFF

clone_size: .
j_call: TRBJ1-1
v_call: TRBV18
d_call: .
cdr3_nt: TGTGCCAGCTCACCACAGGGGGACACTGAAGCTTTCTTT
cdr3_aa: CASSPQGDTEAFF

clone_size: .
j_call: TRBJ1-4
v_call: TRBV3-1
d_call: TRBD1
cdr3_nt: TGTGCCAGCAGCTTACAGACAGGGGTGATAGGAAAACTGTTTTTT
cdr3_aa: CASSLQTGVIGKLFF

clone_size: .
j_call: TRBJ1-1
v_call: TRBV12-3/TRBV12-4
d_call: .
cdr3_nt: TGTGCCAGCAGTTTAAGCCCCTCAGAAGCTTTCTTT
cdr3_aa: CASSLSPSEAFF

clone_size: .
j_call: TRBJ1-3
v_call: TRBV15
d_call: .
cdr3_nt: TGTGCCACCAGCAGAGAAACTGAGGGTGACTCTGGAAACACCATATATTTT
cdr3_aa: CATSRETEGDSGNTIYF

clone_size: once
j_call: TRBJ2-3
v_call: TRBV29-1
d_call: .
cdr3_nt: TGCAGCGTTCTCAGGGGCACAGATACGCAGTATTTT
cdr3_aa: CSVLRGTDTQYF

clone_size: .
j_call: TRBJ2-1
v_call: TRBV20-1
d_call: TRBD1
cdr3_nt: TGCAGTGCCAGATCCTCTCGGACAGGGACGGATGAGCAGTTCTTC
cdr3_aa: CSARSSRTGTDEQFF

clone_size: .
j_call: TRBJ1-2
v_call: TRBV12-3/TRBV12-4
d_call: TRBD1
cdr3_nt: TGTGCCAGCAGACGGACAGGCGATTATGGCTACACCTTC
cdr3_aa: CASRRTGDYGYTF

clone_size: .
j_call: TRBJ1-2
v_call: TRBV29-1
d_call: .
cdr3_nt: TGCAGCGCTAAACACACAGTCACTCACTATGGCTACACCTTC
cdr3_aa: CSAKHTVTHYGYTF

clone_size: .
j_call: TRBJ2-5
v_call: TRBV20-1
d_call: .
cdr3_nt: TGCAGTGCTAGAGACCCGAGAACAGGTCAAGAGACCCAGTACTTC
cdr3_aa: CSARDPRTGQETQYF

clone_size: .
j_call: TRBJ2-7
v_call: TRBV20-1
d_call: TRBD2
cdr3_nt: TGCAGTGCCCCGCCCACGGGGGGTCCCTCGGGGGAGCAGTACTTC
cdr3_aa: CSAPPTGGPSGEQYF

clone_size: .
j_call: TRBJ2-1
v_call: TRBV15
d_call: .
cdr3_nt: TGTGCCACCAGCAGAGATTTGCAGAATGAGCAGTTCTTC
cdr3_aa: CATSRDLQNEQFF

clone_size: .
j_call: TRBJ2-7
v_call: TRBV10-3
d_call: .
cdr3_nt: TGTGCCATCAGTAAAGAACGGGGCGGCGAGCAGTACTTC
cdr3_aa: CAISKERGGEQYF

clone_size: .
j_call: TRBJ1-1
v_call: TRBV18
d_call: .
cdr3_nt: TGTGCCAGCTCAGGAGGGCGTAACACTGAAGCTTTCTTT
cdr3_aa: CASSGGRNTEAFF